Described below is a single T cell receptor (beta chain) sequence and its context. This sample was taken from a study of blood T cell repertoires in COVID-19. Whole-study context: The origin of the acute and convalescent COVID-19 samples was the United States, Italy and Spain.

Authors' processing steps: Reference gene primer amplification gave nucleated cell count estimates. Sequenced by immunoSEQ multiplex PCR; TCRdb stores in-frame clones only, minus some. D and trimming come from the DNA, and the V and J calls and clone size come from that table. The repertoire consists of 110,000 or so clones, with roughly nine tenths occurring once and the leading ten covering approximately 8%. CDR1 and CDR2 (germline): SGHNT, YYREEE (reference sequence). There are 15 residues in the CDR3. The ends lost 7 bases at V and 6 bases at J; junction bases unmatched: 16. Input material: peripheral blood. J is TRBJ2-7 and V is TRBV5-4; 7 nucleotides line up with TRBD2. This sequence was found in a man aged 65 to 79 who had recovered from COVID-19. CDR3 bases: TGTGCCAGCGGCCCCCGAGGCGCGGGAGTAGGCGAGCAGTACTTC. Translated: CASGPRGAGVGEQYF.